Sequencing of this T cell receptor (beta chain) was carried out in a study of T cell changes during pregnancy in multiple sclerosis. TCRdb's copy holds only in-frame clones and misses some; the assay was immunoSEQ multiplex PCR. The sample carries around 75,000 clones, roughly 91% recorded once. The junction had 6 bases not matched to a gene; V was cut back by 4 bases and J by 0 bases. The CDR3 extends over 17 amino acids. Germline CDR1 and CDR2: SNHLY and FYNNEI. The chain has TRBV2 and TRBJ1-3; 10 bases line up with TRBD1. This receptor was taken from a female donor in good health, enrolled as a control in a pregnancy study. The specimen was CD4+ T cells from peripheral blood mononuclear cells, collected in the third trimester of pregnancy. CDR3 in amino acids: CASSGQGATNSGNTIYF. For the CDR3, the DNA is TGTGCCAGCAGTGGACAGGGGGCCACAAACTCTGGAAACACCATATATTTT.